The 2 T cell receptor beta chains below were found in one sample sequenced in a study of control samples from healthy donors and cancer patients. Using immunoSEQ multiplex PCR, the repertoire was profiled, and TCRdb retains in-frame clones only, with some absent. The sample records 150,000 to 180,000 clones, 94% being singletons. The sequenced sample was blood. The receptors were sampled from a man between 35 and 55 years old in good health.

The CDR3 sequence: CASSPWLDRGSDEQYF. The CDR3 DNA is TGCGCCAGCAGCCCCTGGCTCGACCGGGGGTCCGACGAGCAGTACTTC. V usage is TRBV4-1 and J usage is TRBJ2-7; D perhaps matches TRBD2 (6 bases). The CDR3 has 16 amino acids. Deletions cut 4 bases from V and 5 bases from J, with 21 bases between. Per germline, CDR1 MGHRA and CDR2 YSYEKL.

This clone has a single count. The CDR3 bases are TGTGCCAGCACCAGGGGGCTCGAACAGCCCCAGCATTTT. Translated: CASTRGLEQPQHF. The V call is TRBV2, the J call TRBJ1-5, with 8 nucleotides matching TRBD1. V was clipped by 7 bases and J by 7 bases; unmatched bases: 6. CDR3 length: 13 amino acids. Looked up from germline, CDR1 is SNHLY and CDR2 is FYNNEI.